Below, 11 T cell receptor beta chains from the same sample are listed, as sequenced in a study of blood T cells in healthy people across ages. The authors ran a second PCR of roughly 6 to 12 cycles using a sample-barcoded 5' primer and a J-beta primer mix. TCRdb processed the 5' RACE reads anew with MiXCR; each CDR3 protein has one entry. Of 700,000 or so distinct CDR3 sequences in the sample, 20% to 25% were seen once. The sequenced material came from blood. Source of these receptors: a man in his 70s in good health.

The gene calls are TRBV7-2 and TRBJ1-5; 8 nucleotides line up with TRBD1. CDR1 SGHTA and CDR2 FQGNSA come from the germline V gene. This CDR3 is built from 16 residues. Germline trimming cut 3 bases from V and 1 base from J; bases unmatched to any gene: 5. The CDR3 DNA sequence: TGTGCCAGCAGCTTGCAGGGGGCCATCAGCAATCAGCCCCAGCATTTT. Encoded protein: CASSLQGAISNQPQHF.

The chain carries TRBV7-3 and TRBJ2-2; 9 bases are a match to TRBD2. V was pared by 4 bases and J by 7 bases, with 16 bases of the junction left unmatched. Looked up from germline, CDR1 is SGHTA and CDR2 is FQGTGA. This CDR3 has 18 amino acids. CDR3: CASSSLGSASGNGGELFF. The DNA for the CDR3 is TGTGCCAGCAGCTCCCTTGGGAGCGCTAGCGGGAACGGCGGGGAGCTGTTTTTT.

This clonotype was seen ten or more times. V and J are TRBV5-1 and TRBJ2-3; 14 nucleotides align to TRBD2. This CDR3 has 20 amino acids. Unmatched junction bases numbered 14, after V lost 3 bases and J lost 2 bases. The germline CDR1 and CDR2 sequences are SGHRS and YFSETQ. In DNA, the CDR3 is TGCGCCAGCAGCTCCGGCGGAGGGACTAGCGGGAGTCTAGCCACAGATACGCAGTATTTT. This translates into CASSSGGGTSGSLATDTQYF.

The chain recombines TRBV27 with TRBJ1-1; D gene uncertain. The CDR3 consists of 15 residues. Between the trimmed V and J ends, which lost 6 bases and 5 bases, there was a span of 19 bases. Germline V gives CDR1 MNHEY, CDR2 SMNVEV (reference sequence). CDR3 in amino acids: CASRKTPGGRTEAFF. The CDR3 DNA reads TGTGCCAGCAGGAAAACCCCGGGAGGCAGGACTGAAGCTTTCTTT.

This chain links TRBV7-3 with TRBJ2-2; no firm D call. Per the germline V gene, CDR1 is SGHTA and CDR2 is FQGTGA. CDR3 length: 15 residues. V gave up 0 bases and J gave up 6 bases, with 11 bases separating them. The CDR3 sequence is CASSLTGGGAGELFF. In nucleotides, the CDR3 is TGTGCCAGCAGCTTAACTGGCGGTGGGGCCGGGGAGCTGTTTTTT.

The CDR3 DNA reads as TGTGCCAGCAGCCTACAGGACAAGACCCAGTACTTC. It yields the protein CASSLQDKTQYF. The chain recombines TRBV28 with TRBJ2-1; D perhaps matches TRBD1 (5 bases). The last part of the DNA fits TRBJ2-5 better; the J call may be wrong. The germline V gene encodes CDR1 MDHEN and CDR2 SYDVKM. The CDR3 length is 12 residues.

The V and J genes are TRBV6-5 and TRBJ1-3; 10 positions match TRBD1. The CDR3 length is 15 residues. The V and J ends lost 5 bases and 3 bases, in that order; junction bases with no gene match: 4. Germline assignment: CDR1 MNHEY and CDR2 SVGAGI. CDR3 protein: CASSRGTGVGNTIYF. The CDR3 DNA reads as TGTGCCAGCAGTCGAGGGACAGGGGTTGGAAACACCATATATTTT.

The chain links TRBV18 to TRBJ1-2; D not certain. Germline-derived CDR1 and CDR2 are KGHSH and LQKENI. The CDR3 runs to 15 residues. V was clipped by 1 base and J by 2 bases, with 11 bases between them. The CDR3 DNA reads TGTGCCAGCTCACCACTACCCGGGCCGAACTATGGCTACACCTTC. This gives the protein CASSPLPGPNYGYTF.

This clonotype was found a few times. The chain carries TRBV7-8 and TRBJ1-5; D is unresolved. Trimming removed 2 bases from V and 0 bases from J, with 11 bases in between. Germline values: CDR1 SGHVS, CDR2 FQNEAQ. The CDR3 sequence is 16 residues long. CDR3 bases: TGTGCCAGCAGCTTAAGTACAGTCTATAGCAATCAGCCCCAGCATTTT. It is translated as CASSLSTVYSNQPQHF. Combining the CDR3 with reference TRBV7-8 and TRBJ1-5 gives the whole variable domain GAGVSQSPRYKVAKRGQDVALRCDPISGHVSLFWYQQALGQGPEFLTYFQNEAQLDKSGLPSDRFFAERPEGSVSTLKIQRTQQEDSAVYLCASSLSTVYSNQPQHFGDGTRLSIL.

This clonotype was seen repeatedly, ten times or more. The chain links TRBV7-9 to TRBJ2-7, with a weak D call TRBD1 (6 bases). CDR3 size: 15 residues. From germline, CDR1 is SEHNR and CDR2 FQNEAQ (reference sequence). V dropped 4 bases and J dropped 3 bases, with 16 bases sitting between them. The CDR3 is CASSSPTGQNYEQYF. The CDR3, as DNA: TGTGCCAGCAGCTCCCCCACAGGACAGAACTACGAGCAGTACTTC.

J is TRBJ1-3 and V is TRBV5-1, with 7 bases aligning to TRBD1. Per germline, CDR1 SGHRS and CDR2 YFSETQ. The CDR3 runs 15 residues. Trimming cost V 6 bases and J 0 bases; bases outside gene matches: 6. CDR3 amino acids: CASTVGGTSGNTIYF. CDR3 nucleotides: TGCGCCAGCACCGTAGGGGGCACCTCTGGAAACACCATATATTTT. The entire variable domain, with the rest obtained from reference TRBV5-1 and TRBJ1-3, is as follows: KAGVTQTPRYLIKTRGQQVTLSCSPISGHRSVSWYQQTPGQGLQFLFEYFSETQRNKGNFPGRFSGRQFSNSRSEMNVSTLELGDSALYLCASTVGGTSGNTIYFGEGSWLTVV.